This T cell receptor beta chain was sequenced during a study of memory CD4+ T cells and cytomegalovirus serostatus. Findings of the study overall: Each of approximately 70 CMV-associated TCRbeta sequences occurred in one to five individuals.

Single viable CD3+CD4+CD8-CD45RO+ cells were sorted as the memory CD4+ T cells. Regarding this clone: What it binds is unknown.

The CDR3 extends over 13 amino acids. Germline CDR1 and CDR2: SNHLY and FYNNEI. The V gene lost 2 bases and the J gene lost 4 bases, with 8 bases spanning the gap. Some clones are missing from TCRdb's copy, which holds only in-frame ones; the method was immunoSEQ multiplex PCR. The sample contains around 61,000 clones, around 80% of which appear only once. The TCR comes from an adult in good health and CMV-seronegative. The source material was memory CD4+ T cells from blood. V gene TRBV2 combines with J gene TRBJ1-2; the D is unclear. The CDR3 sequence: CASSELGLYGYTF. The CDR3 DNA is TGTGCCAGCAGTGAACTAGGACTCTATGGCTACACCTTC. The full variable domain, with the rest looked up from reference TRBV2 and TRBJ1-2, is EPEVTQTPSHQVTQMGQEVILRCVPISNHLYFYWYRQILGQKVEFLVSFYNNEISEKSEIFDDQFSVERPDGSNFTLKIRSTKLEDSAMYFCASSELGLYGYTFGSGTRLTVV.